A single sample is the source of the 25 T cell receptor beta chains below, sequenced in a study of T-cell reconstitution after alpha-beta-depleted transplantation in children. Unique molecular identifiers were incorporated during preparation of the TCRbeta library. TCRdb re-called the PCR reads through MiXCR, storing one row per CDR3 protein. The table shows about 210,000 distinct CDR3 sequences, with 17% occurring only once. The sequenced sample was PBMCs, mostly from graft donor cells, obtained 360 days after TCRalphabeta/CD19-depleted stem cell transplant. These receptors were collected from a male patient between 2 and 9 years old who had a stem cell transplant for acute lymphoblastic leukemia, so the T cells may come from the graft donor.

This clonotype was seen more than once but under ten times. The rearrangement links TRBV29-1 to TRBJ2-5; a weak D match, TRBD1 (5 bases). CDR3 length equals 13 residues. Trimming took 4 bases from V and 4 from J, leaving 13 bases between them. Per germline, CDR1 SQVTM and CDR2 ANQGSEA. In DNA form, the CDR3 reads TGCAGCGTTGGATTGGTCAGGGCAGAGACCCAGTACTTC. It translates to CSVGLVRAETQYF.

This clonotype was seen at least ten times. The chain is built from TRBV18 and TRBJ2-7, with TRBD1 as a possible D gene (6 bases). Trimming shortened V by 3 bases and J by 1 base, and 10 bases separated the two germline ends. CDR3 length equals 14 residues. Germline V CDR1 and CDR2: KGHSH, LQKENI. In nucleotides, the CDR3 is TGTGCCAGCTCACCTCCGGACAGATCCTACGAGCAGTACTTC. It yields the protein CASSPPDRSYEQYF.

CDR3 in DNA: TGTGCCATCGTCAGCGGGAGGGGGACAGATACGCAGTATTTT. Translation: CAIVSGRGTDTQYF. This chain links TRBV10-3 with TRBJ2-3, with 10 bases fitting TRBD2. J lost 3 bases, V lost 8 bases, and 5 bases had no gene match. CDR1 and CDR2 (germline): ENHRY, SYGVKD. The CDR3 consists of 14 residues.

This clonotype was seen ten or more times. The genes are TRBV20-1 and TRBJ2-2, with D possibly called TRBD1 or TRBD2 (6 bases each). Germline V CDR1 and CDR2: DFQATT, SNEGSKA (reference sequence). This CDR3 has 16 amino acids. V was trimmed by 2 bases and J by 5 bases, leaving 18 bases between them. CDR3 in DNA: TGCAGTGCTAGATCGCGGGACACAGTAGAAACCGGGGAGCTGTTTTTT. Protein product: CSARSRDTVETGELFF.

This clonotype was detected a few times. The chain joins TRBV7-9 to TRBJ1-1, with 7 bases identical to TRBD1. This CDR3 is built from 16 residues. Germline-derived CDR1 and CDR2 are SEHNR and FQNEAQ (reference sequence). V shed 2 bases, J shed 1 base, and the junction held 7 bases outside the gene matches. The CDR3 DNA is TGTGCCAGCAGCTTAATTGGAGGGGGCTGGAACACTGAAGCTTTCTTT. It specifies CASSLIGGGWNTEAFF.

V and J are TRBV5-1 and TRBJ2-3; 7 positions match TRBD2. Germline assignment: CDR1 SGHRS and CDR2 YFSETQ. V was pared by 2 bases and J by 6 bases, with 6 bases of the junction left unmatched. The CDR3 is 14 amino acids. The CDR3, as DNA: TGCGCCAGCAGCTTCCGACTAGCTGGCGATACGCAGTATTTT. Its protein product is CASSFRLAGDTQYF.

This clonotype was found a few times. This chain links TRBV5-6 with TRBJ1-2; a weak D match, TRBD1 (6 bases). The ends were cut back, 1 base at V and 4 bases at J, with 11 bases in the middle. The CDR3 sequence is 14 residues long. CDR1 and CDR2 (germline): SGHDT, YYEEEE. The CDR3 loop reads CASSLSGTPYGYTF. The CDR3 DNA reads TGTGCCAGCAGCTTGTCTGGGACACCCTATGGCTACACCTTC.

This rearrangement joins TRBV24-1 to TRBJ2-3, with TRBD2 identical over 11 bases. The germline gives CDR1 KGHDR, CDR2 SFDVKD. Losses at the gene ends were 4 bases for V and 2 bases for J; bases not matched to a gene: 16. CDR3 length equals 20 residues. The CDR3 here is CATSDTAGRVAGGYTDTQYF. Written as DNA, the CDR3 is TGTGCCACCAGTGACACCGCAGGTCGAGTAGCGGGGGGGTACACAGATACGCAGTATTTT.

The chain employs TRBV12-3 or TRBV12-4 and TRBJ2-3; 10 nucleotides line up with TRBD2. V was clipped by 5 bases and J by 8 bases; unmatched bases: 13. CDR3 length equals 16 residues. The CDR3 region is CASSQSTSGIVSTQYF. CDR3 nucleotide sequence: TGTGCCAGCAGTCAATCAACTAGCGGGATAGTGTCTACGCAGTATTTT.

The genes are TRBV11-2 and TRBJ1-2; tentative D call: TRBD1 (5 bases). Deletions cut 3 bases from V and 3 bases from J, with 14 bases between. Germline V lookup: CDR1 SGHAT, CDR2 FQNNGV. This CDR3 contains 15 residues. CDR3 amino acids: CASSFDSLGYYGYTF. CDR3 bases: TGTGCCAGCAGCTTCGACAGTCTGGGCTACTATGGCTACACCTTC.

This rearrangement joins TRBV4-1 to TRBJ2-7; 9 bases are a match to TRBD1. Unmatched junction bases numbered 9, after V lost 3 bases and J lost 3 bases. The CDR3 has 16 amino acids. Looked up from germline, CDR1 is MGHRA and CDR2 is YSYEKL. The CDR3 sequence is CASSQHTGQGFYEQYF. The CDR3 DNA sequence: TGCGCCAGCAGCCAGCACACGGGACAGGGTTTCTACGAGCAGTACTTC.

This chain uses TRBV5-1 with TRBJ2-2; possibly TRBD1 for D (6 bases). Germline V gene sequence: CDR1 SGHRS, CDR2 YFSETQ. The CDR3 sequence is 17 residues long. Trimming stripped 0 bases from V and 5 bases from J, with 17 bases between. The CDR3 DNA reads as TGCGCCAGCAGCTTGGACAGGCCCCCCACAGGGACCGGGGAGCTGTTTTTT. Translating it yields CASSLDRPPTGTGELFF.

Only a few counts were recorded for this clonotype. J is TRBJ2-7 and V is TRBV7-7; D might be TRBD1 (6 bases). The germline V gene has CDR1 SSHAT and CDR2 FNYEAQ (reference sequence). V gave up 5 bases and J gave up 3 bases, with 17 bases separating them. This CDR3 spans 15 amino acids. The CDR3 DNA reads TGTGCCAGCAGCCCGCCCGGACAGTCCCTCTACGAGCAGTACTTC. It is translated as CASSPPGQSLYEQYF.

This clonotype was found a few times. This rearrangement joins TRBV7-3 to TRBJ2-1; 8 bases match TRBD2. CDR3 length: 15 residues. The trim removed 5 bases at V and 4 bases at J, leaving 7 bases unmatched. The germline gives CDR1 SGHTA, CDR2 FQGTGA. CDR3 in amino acids: CASSLGTRGYNEQFF. The CDR3, as DNA: TGTGCCAGCAGCCTCGGGACTAGGGGGTACAATGAGCAGTTCTTC.

The chain links TRBV10-3 to TRBJ2-1, with 7 bases lining up with TRBD2. V was clipped by 0 bases and J by 15 bases; unmatched bases: 5. The CDR3 contains 12 residues. Germline V gene lookup returns CDR1 ENHRY and CDR2 SYGVKD. For the CDR3, the DNA is TGTGCCATCAGTGAGTCGGGGACTACCGGGTTCTTC. Its protein product is CAISESGTTGFF.

This clonotype was found a few times. This chain uses TRBV28 with TRBJ2-7, with 8 bases matching TRBD2. The germline V gene has CDR1 MDHEN and CDR2 SYDVKM. There are 16 residues in the CDR3. Trimming at V came to 0 bases and at J to 2 bases, leaving 6 bases not matched to a gene. The CDR3 loop is CASSLWAGGPPYEQYF. CDR3 nucleotide sequence: TGTGCCAGCAGTTTATGGGCGGGGGGCCCCCCCTACGAGCAGTACTTC.

There are a few counts of this clonotype. This rearrangement joins TRBV5-5 to TRBJ2-7; a weak D match, TRBD1 (5 bases). Germline values: CDR1 SGHKS, CDR2 YYEKEE (reference sequence). Trimming took off 2 bases at V and 6 bases at J, with 12 bases between the two ends. The CDR3 is 13 residues long. The CDR3 DNA is TGTGCCAGCAGCTTCCTACAGGCTTCCGAGCAGTACTTC. Its translation: CASSFLQASEQYF.

In this sample, this clonotype turned up a few times. CDR3 loop: CASSQESQEETQYF. In DNA form, the CDR3 reads TGCGCCAGCAGCCAAGAAAGCCAAGAGGAGACCCAGTACTTC. The chain is built from TRBV4-1 and TRBJ2-5; D uncertain. The CDR3 contains 14 residues. CDR1 and CDR2 (germline): MGHRA, YSYEKL. With 0 bases removed from V and 5 bases from J, the gap between germline ends came to 10 bases.

This clonotype has only a few counts. The gene calls are TRBV7-2 and TRBJ2-1; D unclear. Germline lookup yields CDR1 SGHTA and CDR2 FQGNSA. The CDR3 is made up of 15 amino acids. Between the trimmed V and J ends, which lost 1 base and 6 bases, there was a span of 13 bases. The CDR3 DNA follows: TGTGCCAGCAGCTTAGTAGTAAGCGTGACCAATGAGCAGTTCTTC. Its protein is CASSLVVSVTNEQFF.

This clonotype showed up just a few times. The chain is built from TRBV12-3 or TRBV12-4 and TRBJ2-7, with 8 bases aligning to TRBD1. The CDR3 is 13 residues long. The V segment lost 8 bases and the J segment 0 bases; nucleotides outside the gene matches: 3. The CDR3 protein is CASGTGFSYEQYF. The CDR3 region has the DNA TGTGCCAGCGGGACAGGCTTCTCCTACGAGCAGTACTTC.

This clonotype was seen only a few times. The V and J genes are TRBV12-3 or TRBV12-4 and TRBJ1-2; the match to TRBD1 covers 7 bases. The junction had 7 bases not matched to a gene; V was cut back by 3 bases and J by 6 bases. The CDR3 runs to 14 residues. The CDR3, as DNA: TGTGCCAGCAGTTTCACGGCAGGGGGTAATGGCTACACCTTC. It codes for CASSFTAGGNGYTF.

This clonotype appeared a few times. V and J are TRBV3-1 and TRBJ2-6; no clear D. Between the trimmed V and J ends, which lost 0 bases and 2 bases, there was a span of 2 bases. The CDR3 is 14 residues long. Germline V gene data show CDR1 as LGHDT and CDR2 as YNNKEL (reference sequence). Here the CDR3 DNA reads TGTGCCAGCAGCCAAGAGGCTGGGGCCAACGTCCTGACTTTC. Translation gives CASSQEAGANVLTF.

This clonotype was observed many times. The chain couples TRBV7-9 to TRBJ2-3, with D uncertain. The length of the CDR3 is 12 residues. Trimming took 5 bases from V and 4 from J, leaving 7 bases between them. Germline assignment: CDR1 SEHNR and CDR2 FQNEAQ (reference sequence). DNA of the CDR3: TGTGCCAGCAGCCCCCGAGCAGATACGCAGTATTTT. Its translation: CASSPRADTQYF.

This clonotype was seen more than once but under ten times. The V gene is TRBV7-8, the J gene TRBJ1-1, with D hard to call. V lost 0 bases, J lost 4 bases, and 3 bases lay in between. Germline CDR1 and CDR2: SGHVS and FQNEAQ. The CDR3 length is 12 residues. CDR3 sequence (DNA): TGTGCCAGCAGCTTAGCGCTCACTGAAGCTTTCTTT. This translates into CASSLALTEAFF.

CDR3 sequence (DNA): TGCGCCAGTAACCGGGACCCAGCTACGTGGGACACTGAAGCTTTCTTT. This codes for CASNRDPATWDTEAFF. The rearrangement uses TRBV5-1 and TRBJ1-1; a weak D match, TRBD1 (5 bases). The CDR3 spans 16 residues. Germline CDR1 SGHRS, CDR2 YFSETQ. Deletions cut 8 bases from V and 3 bases from J, with 23 bases between. The variable domain in full, completed from reference TRBV5-1 and TRBJ1-1, reads KAGVTQTPRYLIKTRGQQVTLSCSPISGHRSVSWYQQTPGQGLQFLFEYFSETQRNKGNFPGRFSGRQFSNSRSEMNVSTLELGDSALYLCASNRDPATWDTEAFFGQGTRLTVV.